The rows below give T cell receptor beta chains drawn from one sample of a study of blood T cell repertoires in COVID-19. Generated by immunoSEQ multiplex PCR, the TCRdb table keeps only in-frame clones and is missing some. The table lists hundreds of thousands of clones, over 85% of them singletons, with 2.6% in the top ten. The sequencing sample was made of PBMCs or T cells enriched from blood (not recorded which). The receptors were gathered from a man aged 55 to 69 who had recovered from COVID-19. Each CDR3 is given without its conserved first and last residue. The D gene is left open where the match is weak. Only some rows state a clone size, as once, few, many or a class for expanded clones.

d_call: -; v_call: TRBV30; clone_size: -; cdr3_aa: AYLQERTYEQY
d_call: -; v_call: TRBV27; clone_size: -; cdr3_aa: ATSPSGGDTQY
d_call: TRBD1; v_call: TRBV12-3/TRBV12-4; clone_size: -; cdr3_aa: ASSKRTGEAF
d_call: -; v_call: TRBV5-1; clone_size: -; cdr3_aa: ASNEPQGSEAF
d_call: -; v_call: TRBV6-5; clone_size: -; cdr3_aa: ASRGLVRGETQY
d_call: -; v_call: TRBV10-2; clone_size: -; cdr3_aa: ASGRPRERETQY
d_call: TRBD2; v_call: TRBV4-2; clone_size: -; cdr3_aa: ASSQRGGGGSYEQY
d_call: TRBD1; v_call: TRBV19; clone_size: -; cdr3_aa: ASSMGQGYEQY
d_call: TRBD2; v_call: TRBV5-1; clone_size: -; cdr3_aa: ASALAGGNNNEQF
d_call: TRBD2; v_call: TRBV7-3; clone_size: once; cdr3_aa: ASSPPGRGTDTQY
d_call: TRBD1; v_call: TRBV4-1; clone_size: -; cdr3_aa: ASSPGQGKETQY
d_call: -; v_call: TRBV5-1; clone_size: -; cdr3_aa: ASSLVLQGRST
d_call: -; v_call: TRBV6-2/TRBV6-3; clone_size: -; cdr3_aa: ASSYNPQGMEWSAEAF
d_call: -; v_call: TRBV19; clone_size: few; cdr3_aa: ATTDLYGYT
d_call: -; v_call: TRBV29-1; clone_size: -; cdr3_aa: SVDSEGNTIY
d_call: TRBD2; v_call: TRBV7-2; clone_size: -; cdr3_aa: ASSLLPSGGGTSTDTQY
d_call: -; v_call: TRBV11-2; clone_size: -; cdr3_aa: ASSPGRGRANTGELF
d_call: TRBD1; v_call: TRBV7-9; clone_size: once; cdr3_aa: ASSRDSSDTQY
d_call: TRBD1; v_call: TRBV6-5; clone_size: -; cdr3_aa: ASSYSYRDSYGYT
d_call: -; v_call: TRBV5-1; clone_size: few; cdr3_aa: ASSFNGREGEAF
d_call: -; v_call: TRBV24-1; clone_size: -; cdr3_aa: ATGGGQNTGELF
d_call: TRBD2; v_call: TRBV18; clone_size: -; cdr3_aa: ASSPPGLAGVETQY
d_call: -; v_call: TRBV5-4; clone_size: -; cdr3_aa: ASSLGQSYEQY
d_call: -; v_call: TRBV5-1; clone_size: -; cdr3_aa: ASSLVGEGHGYT
d_call: TRBD1; v_call: TRBV6-5; clone_size: -; cdr3_aa: ASRQGRYEQY
d_call: TRBD1; v_call: TRBV4-3; clone_size: -; cdr3_aa: ASSQADRSGDTQY
d_call: -; v_call: TRBV7-3; clone_size: -; cdr3_aa: ASSPGQIGANYGYT
d_call: -; v_call: TRBV5-5; clone_size: -; cdr3_aa: ASSYDRLWDYGYT
d_call: -; v_call: TRBV1; clone_size: -; cdr3_aa: TSSLRLLPRGYTDTQY
d_call: TRBD2; v_call: TRBV4-1; clone_size: -; cdr3_aa: ASSQVPLAGANEQY
d_call: TRBD2; v_call: TRBV11-2; clone_size: -; cdr3_aa: ASSPRTSGSYEQF
d_call: -; v_call: TRBV2; clone_size: -; cdr3_aa: ASSEGVPVIYGYT
d_call: TRBD1; v_call: TRBV3-1/TRBV3-2; clone_size: -; cdr3_aa: ASSARDRGRATEAF
d_call: -; v_call: TRBV11-3; clone_size: -; cdr3_aa: ASSLNTYEQY
d_call: TRBD1; v_call: TRBV5-6; clone_size: -; cdr3_aa: ASSLGGTVYSNQPQH
d_call: TRBD1; v_call: TRBV6-1; clone_size: -; cdr3_aa: ASSGTGGGGHQPQH
d_call: TRBD1; v_call: TRBV19; clone_size: few; cdr3_aa: ASSFGTGGTEAF
d_call: -; v_call: TRBV7-9; clone_size: -; cdr3_aa: ASSLEQDYGYT
d_call: -; v_call: TRBV19; clone_size: -; cdr3_aa: ASTRGTGNPYGYT
d_call: -; v_call: TRBV2; clone_size: once; cdr3_aa: ATKVSPGVGEQY
d_call: TRBD2; v_call: TRBV19; clone_size: once; cdr3_aa: ASSMGGVGGRIFGELF
d_call: -; v_call: TRBV5-4; clone_size: once; cdr3_aa: ASSPGNTEAF
d_call: TRBD2; v_call: TRBV5-1; clone_size: -; cdr3_aa: ASSRAAGDYEQY
d_call: TRBD1; v_call: TRBV19; clone_size: -; cdr3_aa: ASSMDRTSGNTIY
d_call: -; v_call: TRBV7-2; clone_size: -; cdr3_aa: ASSLNFGGYT
d_call: -; v_call: TRBV30; clone_size: -; cdr3_aa: AWSVRGRAYNEQF
d_call: TRBD1; v_call: TRBV7-9; clone_size: -; cdr3_aa: ASSLQGQNYGYT
d_call: -; v_call: TRBV7-2; clone_size: -; cdr3_aa: ASSLRPGGNNQPQH
d_call: -; v_call: TRBV30; clone_size: -; cdr3_aa: AWSVRVLNTEAF
d_call: -; v_call: TRBV11-3; clone_size: -; cdr3_aa: ASSRGTEAF
d_call: -; v_call: TRBV6-5; clone_size: once; cdr3_aa: ASSYFGGAPDTQY
d_call: -; v_call: TRBV14; clone_size: few; cdr3_aa: ASSQKWHNTEAF
d_call: -; v_call: TRBV4-2; clone_size: -; cdr3_aa: ASSSLGTFYEQY
d_call: -; v_call: TRBV3-1/TRBV3-2; clone_size: -; cdr3_aa: ASSQDLLSSGNTIY
d_call: TRBD2; v_call: TRBV7-3; clone_size: -; cdr3_aa: ASSNPLGASGGGEQF